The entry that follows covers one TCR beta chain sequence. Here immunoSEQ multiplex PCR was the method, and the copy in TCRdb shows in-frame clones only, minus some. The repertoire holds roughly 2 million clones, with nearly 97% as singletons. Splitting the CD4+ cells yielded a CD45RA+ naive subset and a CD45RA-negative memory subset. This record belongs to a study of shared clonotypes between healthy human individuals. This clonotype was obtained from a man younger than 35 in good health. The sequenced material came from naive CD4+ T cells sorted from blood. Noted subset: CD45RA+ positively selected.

CDR3 bases: TGCGCCAGCAGCCCACAGGGAACGCTGAACACTGAAGCTTTCTTT. Residues: CASSPQGTLNTEAFF. The chain links TRBV4-1 to TRBJ1-1, with a tentative D call TRBD1 (6 bases). The germline V gene has CDR1 MGHRA and CDR2 YSYEKL. CDR3 length: 15 residues. V was trimmed by 4 bases and J by 0 bases, leaving 12 bases between them.